The present entry profiles one T cell receptor (beta chain) with its context. What it recognizes is unknown. These data originate in a study of OX40 agonist ivuxolimab in advanced cancers. Study results and caveats: Expanded clones tended on average to be more numerous among CD8+ T cells than CD4+. Among the nonresponders, some also had low normalized T-cell clonal expansion.

Assay used: immunoSEQ multiplex PCR; TCRdb lists only in-frame clones, some missing. The sample consists of roughly 63,000 clones, 89% of them appearing once. This sequence was found in an adult with an advanced solid tumor such as melanoma, head and neck, liver or kidney cancer. Material: CD4+ or CD8+ T cells sorted from blood, obtained in a trial of the OX40 agonist ivuxolimab.

The CDR3 DNA is TGTGCCAGCAGTTTAGGGGGCGCGGAGACCCAGTACTTC. This sequence encodes CASSLGGAETQYF. The V gene is TRBV28, the J gene TRBJ2-5; tentative D call: TRBD1 (6 bases). The ends were cut back, 2 bases at V and 5 bases at J, with 9 bases in the middle. Germline CDR1 reads MDHEN; CDR2 reads SYDVKM. The CDR3 covers 13 residues.